The 14 T cell receptor beta chains reported below all come from one sample, sequenced in a study of blood T cell repertoires in COVID-19. Generated by immunoSEQ multiplex PCR, the TCRdb table keeps only in-frame clones and is missing some. The sample lists under 250,000 clones, about 90% occurring once. Sequenced sample: peripheral blood. The receptors derive from a man aged 55 to 70 with COVID-19, enrolled during active disease.

The chain employs TRBV18 and TRBJ1-2; TRBD1 matches at 10 bases. Germline-derived CDR1 and CDR2 are KGHSH and LQKENI. After removal of 5 bases from V and 7 bases from J, the junction contained 10 bases not matched to a gene. This CDR3 is built from 15 residues. CDR3 nucleotide sequence: TGTGCCAGCTCATCGACAGGGGGCGCGCGAACTGGCTACACCTTC. This gives the protein CASSSTGGARTGYTF.

Remarks on this clone: A junction boundary mismatches the germline segment, possibly from a read error. The rearrangement uses TRBV7-2 and TRBJ1-2; 7 bases map to TRBD1. The CDR3 is made up of 15 amino acids. Germline V gives CDR1 SGHTA, CDR2 FQGNSA. Here the CDR3 reads CASSLGAGGNDGYTF. CDR3 nucleotide sequence: TGTGCCAGCAGCTTAGGTGCAGGGGGTAACGATGGCTACACCTTC.

This chain links TRBV11-3 with TRBJ2-1; 11 nucleotides agree with TRBD2. Germline V gene data show CDR1 as SGHNT and CDR2 as YENEEA. This CDR3 has 15 amino acids. Losses at the gene ends were 5 bases for V and 10 bases for J; bases not matched to a gene: 10. In DNA, the CDR3 is TGTGCCAGCAGCCTGCTTAGCGGGGGGGCTCGGGAGCAGTTCTTC. Its translation: CASSLLSGGAREQFF.

The chain carries TRBV13 and TRBJ1-3, with D tentatively TRBD1 (5 bases). Germline V lookup: CDR1 PRHDT, CDR2 FYEKMQ (reference sequence). Trimming cost V 2 bases and J 1 base, with 6 bases left between them. The CDR3 has 14 residues. CDR3 nucleotide sequence: TGTGCCAGCAGCTTAAGGGGTTCTGGAAACACCATATATTTT. Its translation is CASSLRGSGNTIYF.

This clone showed up just once. This sequence joins TRBV30 and TRBJ2-1; D unclear. This CDR3 is 12 amino acids long. Germline CDR1 reads GTSNPN; CDR2 reads SVGIG (reference sequence). DNA of the CDR3: TGTGCTGGCCGTGGTTATCCCAATGAGCAGTTCTTC. Protein: CAGRGYPNEQFF.

This sequence joins TRBV6-5 and TRBJ1-2; D unclear. Germline CDR1 reads MNHEY; CDR2 reads SVGAGI. Trimming took 6 bases from V and 7 from J, leaving 15 bases between them. The CDR3 runs 13 residues. Written as DNA, the CDR3 is TGTGCCAGCAGGGACTCAACAGCGGGTGGCTACACCTTC. Translating gives CASRDSTAGGYTF.

CDR3 sequence reads: CASSFRGPNTGELFF. The CDR3 bases are TGTGCCAGCAGTTTCAGGGGCCCGAACACCGGGGAGCTGTTTTTT. The chain combines TRBV27 with TRBJ2-2; D might be TRBD1 (6 bases). The V gene lost 3 bases and the J gene lost 0 bases, with 8 bases spanning the gap. Germline V CDR1 and CDR2: MNHEY, SMNVEV (reference sequence). There are 15 residues in the CDR3.

A remark on this clone: At one of its ends the junction is not consistent with the germline gene, which may arise from a read error. The J gene is TRBJ2-7, the V gene TRBV14; D not certain. The CDR3 runs 13 residues. Germline CDR1 SGHDN, CDR2 FVKESK. CDR3 DNA: TGTGCCAGCAGCCACCAAGACTTAACGGTTCGGGACTTC. Translation gives CASSHQDLTVRDF.

V usage is TRBV15 and J usage is TRBJ1-5; 7 bases align to TRBD1. V lost 3 bases to trimming and J lost 4 bases; unmatched junction nucleotides: 6. Germline V gene lookup returns CDR1 LNHNV and CDR2 YYDKDF (reference sequence). CDR3 length: 15 residues. The CDR3 loop reads CATSRPDRSNQPQHF. The CDR3 DNA follows: TGTGCCACCAGCAGGCCGGACAGGAGTAATCAGCCCCAGCATTTT.

This rearrangement joins TRBV6-6 to TRBJ2-1; 9 nucleotides agree with TRBD1. Trimming took 7 bases from V and 7 from J; bases not matched to a gene: 8. This CDR3 is 14 amino acids long. From germline, CDR1 is MNHNY and CDR2 SVGAGI (reference sequence). The chain's CDR3 is CASTGTGRGNEQFF. CDR3 DNA: TGTGCCAGCACAGGGACAGGGAGGGGTAATGAGCAGTTCTTC.

J is TRBJ2-3 and V is TRBV5-4, with TRBD2 matching over 12 bases. V lost 0 bases, J lost 4 bases, and 6 bases stayed unmatched. The CDR3 length is 17 residues. CDR1 is SGHNT and CDR2 is YYREEE in the germline V gene (reference sequence). The CDR3 loop is CASSLGPSGGAPDTQYF. CDR3 sequence (DNA): TGTGCCAGCAGCTTGGGGCCTAGCGGGGGGGCCCCAGATACGCAGTATTTT.

The chain is built from TRBV5-1 and TRBJ1-2; the D gene is possibly TRBD1 (6 bases). The CDR3 length is 13 residues. Per the germline V gene, CDR1 is SGHRS and CDR2 is YFSETQ. Trimming took off 7 bases at V and 8 bases at J, with 18 bases between the two ends. The CDR3 DNA sequence: TGCGCCAGCTCCCCACAGGGTTCACTAGGCTACACCTTC. This sequence encodes CASSPQGSLGYTF.

The chain employs TRBV11-1 and TRBJ2-1; 8 bases map to TRBD2. The ends lost 3 bases at V and 5 bases at J; junction bases unmatched: 6. Germline values: CDR1 SGHAT, CDR2 FQDESV (reference sequence). The CDR3 consists of 15 residues. As DNA, the CDR3 is TGTGCCAGCAGCTTGACCACGGGGGGGAACAATGAGCAGTTCTTC. It encodes CASSLTTGGNNEQFF. Full variable domain (remainder filled in from reference TRBV11-1 and TRBJ2-1): EAEVAQSPRYKITEKSQAVAFWCDPISGHATLYWYRQILGQGPELLVQFQDESVVDDSQLPKDRFSAERLKGVDSTLKIQPAELGDSAMYLCASSLTTGGNNEQFFGPGTRLTVL.

The rearrangement links TRBV6-1 to TRBJ2-7; 11 bases line up with TRBD2. There are 17 residues in the CDR3. CDR1 and CDR2 from the germline V gene are MNHNS and SASEGT. V lost 4 bases, J lost 0 bases, and 8 bases stayed unmatched. CDR3: CASSALTSGKTSYEQYF. The CDR3 nucleotides are TGTGCCAGCAGTGCTCTGACTAGCGGGAAAACCTCCTACGAGCAGTACTTC.